This T cell receptor beta chain was identified in a study of blood T cells in healthy people across ages. CDR3 length equals 21 residues. Trimming removed 3 bases from V and 0 bases from J; junction bases left unmatched: 16. Germline values: CDR1 KGHDR, CDR2 SFDVKD. Many counts were recorded for this clonotype. Its specificity is not known. Study observations and caveats: In older individuals, TCR beta diversity per million T cells was lower, falling roughly linearly with age. From one million sequenced T cells, diversity estimates were lower bounds.

Using a J-beta primer mix together with a sample-barcoded 5' primer, a second PCR was run for about 6 to 12 cycles. TCRdb re-analysed the 5' RACE reads in MiXCR, keeping a single row per CDR3 protein. The table includes some 900,000 distinct CDR3 sequences, more than 25% detected once. The source material was blood. This clonotype was sampled from a woman older than 75 in good health. The V call is TRBV24-1, the J call TRBJ2-1; 10 nucleotides line up with TRBD1. CDR3 in amino acids: CATSDPMPGQGIRSSYNEQFF. CDR3 nucleotide sequence: TGTGCCACCAGTGATCCGATGCCGGGACAGGGGATTCGAAGCTCCTACAATGAGCAGTTCTTC.